A single TCR beta chain is shown here with its context. The sample carries other DNA sequences with the same CDR3. This sample stems from a study of blood T cell repertoires in COVID-19. Turning to the study itself: Sites across the United States, Italy and Spain contributed samples from acute and convalescent COVID-19. T cells, B-cell-depleted T cells, or PBMCs provided the cDNA or gDNA that served as material.

As originally analysed: Amplification of reference gene primers provided the estimated nucleated cell counts. Profiled with immunoSEQ multiplex PCR; TCRdb holds only in-frame clones, not every one. D and trimming were read from the DNA, whereas the V and J calls and clone size are those reported in that table. The table includes 200,000 to 250,000 clones, around four fifths detected once. This receptor was obtained from a man aged 45-60 years with active or convalescent COVID-19. The source material was peripheral blood.

The CDR3 sequence is CASSLTADTEAFF. The CDR3, as DNA: TGTGCCAGCAGTTTAACAGCGGACACTGAAGCTTTCTTT. This sequence joins TRBV12-3 or TRBV12-4 and TRBJ1-1; unclear D gene. The V gene lost 2 bases and the J gene lost 3 bases, with 7 bases spanning the gap. CDR3 length equals 13 residues.